The rows below give T cell receptor beta chains drawn from one sample of a study of T-cell memory formation after mild COVID-19. TCRdb redid the calling of the 5' RACE reads with MiXCR, one entry per CDR3 protein. The data contain about 340,000 distinct CDR3 sequences, under 15% of them seen just once; the ten biggest clones take up around a fifth. Sequenced sample: PBMCs or a T cell subset sorted from them (not recorded which). The receptors were gathered from a man aged 18 to 29 who had mild COVID-19 (a few samples of this study predate the infection). Cell type and time point are not known. CDR3s include the opening cysteine and the closing phenylalanine or tryptophan. A D gene is named only where the DNA matches it firmly. Not all rows give a size; the values are once, few, many and, for expanded clones, a class.

>many|TRBV5-1|TRBJ2-1|TRBD1
TGCGCCAGCAGCTTGAACTGGGACAGGGGGCCTAATGAGCAGTTCTTC
CASSLNWDRGPNEQFF
>.|TRBV5-1|TRBJ1-1|.
TGCGCCAGCAGCTTGGCCCGGGGCAACACTGAAGCTTTCTTT
CASSLARGNTEAFF
>few|TRBV3-1|TRBJ1-2|TRBD1
TGTGCCAGCAGCTCGGACAGGGGGTCTGGCTACACCTTC
CASSSDRGSGYTF
>many|TRBV7-2|TRBJ2-2|.
TGTGCCAGCTCCCTTTGGGCCTGGGGGAAGTGGGGCGGGGAGCTGTTTTTT
CASSLWAWGKWGGELFF
>.|TRBV25-1|TRBJ2-5|.
TGTGCCAGCAGTGAGTCGTACCAAGAGACCCAGTACTTC
CASSESYQETQYF
>few|TRBV6-5|TRBJ1-6|.
TGTGCCAGCAGTTACGACACTTCGAGCTCCTATAATTCACCCCTCCACTTT
CASSYDTSSSYNSPLHF
>.|TRBV28|TRBJ1-2|TRBD1
TGTGCCAGCTCCAGGGGGGTTTATGGCTACACCTTC
CASSRGVYGYTF
>.|TRBV20-1|TRBJ2-5|.
TGCAGTGCTAGAGGGGGGCCGCCTCAAGAGACCCAGTACTTC
CSARGGPPQETQYF
>.|TRBV4-1|TRBJ1-2|.
TGCGCCAGCAGCCAAGATCCCGGAATTAACTATGGCTACACCTTC
CASSQDPGINYGYTF
>few|TRBV20-1|TRBJ1-2|.
TGCAGTGCTAGAGCAATTTACAGGGATGGCTACACCTTC
CSARAIYRDGYTF
>many|TRBV4-2|TRBJ2-2|.
TGTGCCAGCAGCCAAGTAGGGTCCGGGGAGCTGTTTTTT
CASSQVGSGELFF
>many|TRBV5-1|TRBJ2-7|TRBD2
TGCGCCAGCAGCCAAACTAGCGGGGGCCCCTACGAGCAGTACTTC
CASSQTSGGPYEQYF
>few|TRBV6-1|TRBJ1-1|.
TGTGCCAGCAGTGAAGCGCATTCACTGAACACTGAAGCTTTCTTT
CASSEAHSLNTEAFF
>few|TRBV20-1|TRBJ2-4|TRBD2
TGCAGTGCTAGAGATCTTGCTAGCGGGGGAAACATTCAGTACTTC
CSARDLASGGNIQYF
>many|TRBV10-2|TRBJ2-2|.
TGCGCCAGCAGTGTAGGCAGGAGGAACACCGGGGAGCTGTTTTTT
CASSVGRRNTGELFF
>.|TRBV7-9|TRBJ1-1|.
TGTGCCAGCAGCTTAGGACGTTTTCAGGGTCCTGAAGCTTTCTTT
CASSLGRFQGPEAFF
>few|TRBV20-1|TRBJ2-5|TRBD1
TGCAGTGCCCGAATAAGACAGGGACAAGAGACCCAGTACTTC
CSARIRQGQETQYF
>few|TRBV6-6|TRBJ2-2|.
TGTGCCAGCAGTTACATTGGGACACCCACCGGGGAGCTGTTTTTT
CASSYIGTPTGELFF
>.|TRBV29-1|TRBJ2-2|.
TGCAGCGTTCGACTAGCGAACACCGGGGAGCTGTTTTTT
CSVRLANTGELFF
>.|TRBV18|TRBJ2-3|.
TGTGCCAGCTCACCAGTGGGGGCTGGAGATACGCAGTATTTT
CASSPVGAGDTQYF
>many|TRBV15|TRBJ2-3|TRBD2
TGTGCCACCAGCAGACTTGGGACTAGCGTCGGGAGGACGCAGTATTTT
CATSRLGTSVGRTQYF
>.|TRBV30|TRBJ2-2|.
TGTGCCTGGAGCGCGAGCGTCTGGGACACCGGGGAGCTGTTTTTT
CAWSASVWDTGELFF
>.|TRBV11-2|TRBJ2-3|.
TGTGCCAGCAGCCCACAGGTGTACACAGATACGCAGTATTTT
CASSPQVYTDTQYF
>few|TRBV6-5|TRBJ1-6|.
TGTGCCAGCAGTTACTCTGGTGGGGGCAGGTTTTCACCCCTCCACTTT
CASSYSGGGRFSPLHF
>few|TRBV12-3/TRBV12-4|TRBJ2-3|.
TGTGCCAGCAGCCTGGCTTTAGGGCAGCTCACAGATACGCAGTATTTT
CASSLALGQLTDTQYF
>few|TRBV5-1|TRBJ2-3|.
TGCGCCGGAAGTTACCGGGACCACACAGATACGCAGTATTTT
CAGSYRDHTDTQYF
>few|TRBV20-1|TRBJ2-5|.
TGCAGTGCTTGCCCTCCGTGGGGTCCAGAGACCCAGTACTTC
CSACPPWGPETQYF
>few|TRBV7-9|TRBJ2-1|TRBD2
TGTGCCAGCAGCACCGGGACTAGCGGTTTGAATGAGCAGTTCTTC
CASSTGTSGLNEQFF
>many|TRBV4-1|TRBJ2-1|TRBD2
TGCGCCAGCAGCCCAGGAGGGGTAGCGGGGGCTTACAATGAGCAGTTCTTC
CASSPGGVAGAYNEQFF
>few|TRBV6-6|TRBJ2-3|.
TGTGCCAGCAGTTACTCGAGTCAGGGCTCAGATACGCAGTATTTT
CASSYSSQGSDTQYF
>.|TRBV4-3|TRBJ2-4|.
TGCGCCAGCAGCCAAGATTTGGGGCGGCGGGCCAAAAACATTCAGTACTTC
CASSQDLGRRAKNIQYF
>.|TRBV5-1|TRBJ2-5|.
TGCGCCAGCAGTCCGGACAACCAAGAGACCCAGTACTTC
CASSPDNQETQYF
>.|TRBV4-2|TRBJ1-1|.
TGTGCCAGCAGCCAGGGGAGGGAATGGAGCACTGAAGCTTTCTTT
CASSQGREWSTEAFF
>few|TRBV19|TRBJ2-1|TRBD2
TGTGCCAGTAGCAGTAGCGGGGGGCTAGAGCAGTTCTTC
CASSSSGGLEQFF
>.|TRBV7-9|TRBJ1-6|TRBD1
TGTGCCAGCAGCTTTACAGGGGATTCACCCCTCCACTTT
CASSFTGDSPLHF
>few|TRBV12-3/TRBV12-4|TRBJ1-5|.
TGTGCCAGCAGTCTGCTAGGCCACAATCAGCCCCAGCATTTT
CASSLLGHNQPQHF
>few|TRBV7-9|TRBJ1-5|TRBD1
TGTGCCAGCAGCGCCGGGACAGGGGTCAATCAGCCCCAGCATTTT
CASSAGTGVNQPQHF
>.|TRBV12-5|TRBJ2-4|TRBD1
TGTGCTAGTGCCCCGCCACAGGGGGACATTCAGTACTTC
CASAPPQGDIQYF
>.|TRBV15|TRBJ1-3|.
TGTGCCACCAGCCGCGAGAATGGAAACACCATATATTTT
CATSRENGNTIYF
>.|TRBV9|TRBJ2-3|.
TGTGCCAGCAGCGCCGATGCGGGTACGAGCACAGATACGCAGTATTTT
CASSADAGTSTDTQYF
>many|TRBV27|TRBJ2-3|.
TGTGCCAGCAGAAATAAAGGGCCGTACAATACGCAGTATTTT
CASRNKGPYNTQYF
>.|TRBV7-2|TRBJ1-2|.
TGTGCCAGCAGCTTCGTTGAGGGTTATAACTATGGCTACACCTTC
CASSFVEGYNYGYTF